The sample holds many counts of the clone carrying this T cell receptor beta chain. Template material for amplifying TCR beta CDR3 regions consisted of RNA transcripts. The primer set for the first-round RT-PCR of the TCR CDR3 was HTBI. TCRdb redid the calling of the multiplex PCR reads with MiXCR, one entry per CDR3 protein. This sample has more than 450,000 distinct CDR3 sequences, with less than 20% found just once. Ophthalmopathy in the patients scored at least 3 on Clinical Activity Score and at least 4 on NOSPECS grade, lasting under 3 months. Not enrolled were patients with uncontrolled infection, other autoimmune disease, pregnancy or lactation. The sample belongs to a study of T cells in Graves' hyperthyroidism and ophthalmopathy. Germline assignment: CDR1 GTSNPN and CDR2 SVGIG (reference sequence). The CDR3 has 17 residues. V shed 2 bases and J shed 0 bases, with 17 bases lying between them.

The J gene is TRBJ1-5, the V gene TRBV30; D remains unclear. The TCR sequence derives from a man in his forties or fifties with Graves' ophthalmopathy. The sequenced sample consisted of blood. The CDR3, as DNA: TGTGCCTGGAGTAGAAATCCAGACATCTTTAGCAATCAGCCCCAGCATTTT. Its protein product is CAWSRNPDIFSNQPQHF.